The TCR beta chain under discussion was sequenced for a study of blood T cell repertoires in COVID-19. Deletions cut 2 bases from V and 4 bases from J, with 11 bases between. The germline V gene has CDR1 KGHSH and CDR2 LQKENI. The CDR3 has 14 residues. Some clones are missing from TCRdb's copy, which holds only in-frame ones; the method was immunoSEQ multiplex PCR. The data contain around 280,000 clones, just under 85% of them singletons. Sequences were obtained from peripheral blood. J is TRBJ2-5 and V is TRBV18; perhaps TRBD1 as D (6 bases). This receptor was obtained from a woman aged 45-59 years with active or convalescent COVID-19. The CDR3 loop reads CASSPGGFRETQYF. The CDR3 nucleotides are TGTGCCAGCTCACCAGGGGGCTTTCGAGAGACCCAGTACTTC.